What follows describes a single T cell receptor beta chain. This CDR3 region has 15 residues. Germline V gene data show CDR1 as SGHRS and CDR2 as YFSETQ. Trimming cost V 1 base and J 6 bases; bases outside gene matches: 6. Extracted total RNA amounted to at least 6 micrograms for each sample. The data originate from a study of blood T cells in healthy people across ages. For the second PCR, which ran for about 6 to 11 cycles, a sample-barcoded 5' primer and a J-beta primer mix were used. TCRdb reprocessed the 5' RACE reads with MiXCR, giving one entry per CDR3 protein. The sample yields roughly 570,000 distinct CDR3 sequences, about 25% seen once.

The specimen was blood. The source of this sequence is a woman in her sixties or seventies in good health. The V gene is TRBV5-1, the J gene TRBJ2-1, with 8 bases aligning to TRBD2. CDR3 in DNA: TGCGCCAGCAGCTTGTTGACGGGGGGGTTCAATGAGCAGTTCTTC. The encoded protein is CASSLLTGGFNEQFF.